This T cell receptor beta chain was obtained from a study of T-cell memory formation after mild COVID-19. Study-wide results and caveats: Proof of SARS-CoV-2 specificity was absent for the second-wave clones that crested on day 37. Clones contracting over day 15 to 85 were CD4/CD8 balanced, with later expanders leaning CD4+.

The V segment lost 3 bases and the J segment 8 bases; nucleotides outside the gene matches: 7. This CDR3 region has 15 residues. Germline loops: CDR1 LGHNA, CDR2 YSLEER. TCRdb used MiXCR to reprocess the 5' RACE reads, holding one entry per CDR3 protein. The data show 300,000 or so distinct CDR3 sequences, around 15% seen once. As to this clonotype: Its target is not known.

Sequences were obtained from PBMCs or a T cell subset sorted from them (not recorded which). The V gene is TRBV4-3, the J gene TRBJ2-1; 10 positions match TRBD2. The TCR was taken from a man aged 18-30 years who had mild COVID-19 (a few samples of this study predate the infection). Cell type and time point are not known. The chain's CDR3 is CASSQGSGGPDEQFF. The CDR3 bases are TGCGCCAGCAGCCAGGGTAGCGGGGGGCCGGATGAGCAGTTCTTC.